The rows below give T cell receptor beta chains drawn from one sample of a study of CD8 T cells in Susac syndrome. TCRdb redid the calling of the immunoSEQ multiplex PCR reads with MiXCR, one entry per CDR3 protein. The sample holds 150,000 to 200,000 distinct CDR3 sequences, about 93% seen once. The specimen sequenced was CD4+ T cells from PBMCs. The receptors derive from a human donor in good health. Both conserved end residues are part of each CDR3. Fields, in order: CDR3 protein, CDR3 DNA, D gene, J gene, clone size, V gene. A D gene is named only where the DNA matches it firmly. The size of a clone is reported for some rows only, either as once, few or many, or as a class for expanded clones.

CASSQATTGTGIEAFF,TGTGCCAGCAGCCAAGCAACCACCGGGACAGGGATTGAAGCTTTCTTT,TRBD1,TRBJ1-1,NA,TRBV4-2
CASSQARDRYNEQFF,TGCGCCAGCAGCCAAGCCCGGGACAGATACAATGAGCAGTTCTTC,TRBD1,TRBJ2-1,NA,TRBV4-3
CASSFPDRGDYEQYF,TGTGCCAGCAGCTTCCCCGACAGGGGCGACTACGAGCAGTACTTC,TRBD1,TRBJ2-7,NA,TRBV7-9
CATSVLAGYNEQFF,TGTGCCACCAGCGTACTAGCGGGGTACAATGAGCAGTTCTTC,TRBD2,TRBJ2-1,once,TRBV15
CSARDQGAGTSVKNIQYF,TGCAGTGCTAGAGATCAGGGGGCCGGGACTAGCGTCAAAAACATTCAGTACTTC,TRBD2,TRBJ2-4,NA,TRBV20-1
CSVAQSINYEQYF,TGCAGCGTTGCCCAGAGCATTAACTACGAGCAGTACTTC,NA,TRBJ2-7,NA,TRBV29-1
CASSLGTDYQPQHF,TGTGCCAGCAGCCTCGGGACGGACTATCAGCCCCAGCATTTT,NA,TRBJ1-5,NA,TRBV3-1
CSVGIVGRERGYTF,TGCAGCGTTGGGATCGTGGGGCGCGAGCGGGGCTACACCTTC,NA,TRBJ1-2,NA,TRBV29-1
CASSQERLTSGGSYNEQFF,TGTGCCAGCAGCCAAGAGAGGTTAACTAGCGGGGGGAGCTACAATGAGCAGTTCTTC,TRBD2,TRBJ2-1,NA,TRBV3-1
CASSPGGEQYF,TGTGCCAGCTCACCGGGGGGCGAGCAGTACTTC,NA,TRBJ2-7,NA,TRBV18
CASRKATGTEAFF,TGCGCCAGCAGAAAAGCGACAGGCACTGAAGCTTTCTTT,NA,TRBJ1-1,NA,TRBV5-1
CASNPSSIQTQYF,TGTGCCAGCAACCCCTCTAGTATCCAGACCCAGTACTTC,NA,TRBJ2-5,NA,TRBV6-1
CSAGETQYF,TGCAGTGCTGGGGAGACCCAGTACTTC,NA,TRBJ2-5,NA,TRBV20-1
CASSFAGRDTEAFF,TGTGCCAGCAGTTTTGCAGGGAGGGACACTGAAGCTTTCTTT,NA,TRBJ1-1,NA,TRBV27
CASSVNSSPLHF,TGTGCCAGCAGCGTAAACAGCTCACCCCTCCACTTT,NA,TRBJ1-6,once,TRBV9
CASSPGGLSYEQYF,TGCGCCAGCAGCCCCGGGGGGCTGTCCTACGAGCAGTACTTC,NA,TRBJ2-7,NA,TRBV5-1
CASSLLVGVNTEAFF,TGTGCCAGCAGCTTACTTGTAGGGGTGAACACTGAAGCTTTCTTT,NA,TRBJ1-1,NA,TRBV7-2
CASSVSYNEQFF,TGTGCCAGCAGTGTTTCCTACAATGAGCAGTTCTTC,NA,TRBJ2-1,few,TRBV6-1
CASSLAGRGDEQYF,TGTGCCAGCAGCTTAGCGGGGCGAGGGGACGAGCAGTACTTC,NA,TRBJ2-7,once,TRBV7-9
CSASGPDQPQHF,TGCAGTGCTAGTGGGCCAGATCAGCCCCAGCATTTT,NA,TRBJ1-5,NA,TRBV20-1
CASAMGQGGTEAFF,TGTGCCAGCGCCATGGGACAGGGGGGTACTGAAGCTTTCTTT,TRBD1,TRBJ1-1,NA,TRBV12-3/TRBV12-4
CAWSRQGETQYF,TGTGCCTGGTCGCGGCAGGGTGAGACCCAGTACTTC,NA,TRBJ2-5,once,TRBV30
CACSARRTGLYNEQFF,TGTGCCTGCTCCGCGCGGCGGACAGGGCTGTACAATGAGCAGTTCTTC,TRBD1,TRBJ2-1,NA,TRBV30
CASSLGARGDTQYF,TGCGCCAGCAGCTTGGGGGCTAGAGGGGATACGCAGTATTTT,NA,TRBJ2-3,NA,TRBV5-1
CASKPATSGTNEQFF,TGTGCCAGCAAGCCTGCGACTAGCGGCACCAATGAGCAGTTCTTC,TRBD2,TRBJ2-1,NA,TRBV6-2/TRBV6-3
CSAGLYGLEETQYF,TGCAGTGCCGGCCTATACGGACTGGAAGAGACCCAGTACTTC,NA,TRBJ2-5,once,TRBV20-1
CATSSAVGGTGVSYEQYF,TGTGCCACCAGCAGCGCCGTTGGCGGGACAGGGGTGAGCTACGAGCAGTACTTC,TRBD1,TRBJ2-7,NA,TRBV15
CASSPLAGAQETQYF,TGTGCCAGCTCACCGTTAGCGGGGGCCCAAGAGACCCAGTACTTC,TRBD2,TRBJ2-5,NA,TRBV18
CASSERVPLAKNIQYF,TGTGCCAGCAGTGAAAGAGTGCCCCTGGCCAAAAACATTCAGTACTTC,NA,TRBJ2-4,NA,TRBV2
CASSPFRDSALNEQFF,TGTGCCAGCTCACCGTTCCGGGACTCCGCGCTCAATGAGCAGTTCTTC,NA,TRBJ2-1,NA,TRBV18
CASSVGGGAEEQYF,TGTGCCAGCAGCGTAGGCGGGGGGGCTGAGGAGCAGTACTTC,TRBD2,TRBJ2-7,NA,TRBV9
CSVKQGDGYTF,TGCAGCGTTAAGCAGGGGGATGGCTACACCTTC,TRBD1,TRBJ1-2,NA,TRBV29-1
CSVWIRSENTEAFF,TGCAGCGTTTGGATCCGTTCCGAAAACACTGAAGCTTTCTTT,NA,TRBJ1-1,NA,TRBV29-1
CASSYSRGAGSPLHF,TGTGCCAGCAGTTACTCTCGGGGGGCAGGTTCACCCCTCCACTTT,NA,TRBJ1-6,NA,TRBV6-5
CASSATQETQYF,TGCGCCAGCAGCGCCACCCAAGAGACCCAGTACTTC,NA,TRBJ2-5,NA,TRBV5-1
CSVDPTNTGELFF,TGCAGCGTTGACCCCACAAACACCGGGGAGCTGTTTTTT,NA,TRBJ2-2,NA,TRBV29-1
CASSVGLADTGELFF,TGTGCCAGCAGCGTGGGACTAGCGGACACCGGGGAGCTGTTTTTT,TRBD2,TRBJ2-2,NA,TRBV9
CASRGQPYGYTF,TGTGCCAGCAGGGGACAGCCCTATGGCTACACCTTC,TRBD1,TRBJ1-2,NA,TRBV27
CAWSPGQGPQETQYF,TGTGCCTGGAGCCCGGGACAGGGACCCCAAGAGACCCAGTACTTC,TRBD1,TRBJ2-5,once,TRBV30
CATSDSKGNDEQFF,TGTGCCACCAGTGATTCTAAGGGGAACGATGAGCAGTTCTTC,NA,TRBJ2-1,once,TRBV24-1
CSVGTWTAQETQYF,TGCAGCGTGGGAACCTGGACAGCCCAAGAGACCCAGTACTTC,NA,TRBJ2-5,NA,TRBV29-1
CASSYKGGETQYF,TGTGCCAGCAGTTACAAGGGGGGAGAGACCCAGTACTTC,NA,TRBJ2-5,NA,TRBV6-2/TRBV6-3
CASSSLDEQYF,TGTGCCAGCAGTTCATTGGACGAGCAGTACTTC,NA,TRBJ2-7,NA,TRBV28
CASSQISGGAIGEQFF,TGTGCCAGCAGCCAAATTAGCGGGGGGGCCATCGGTGAGCAGTTCTTC,TRBD2,TRBJ2-1,NA,TRBV3-1
CSARDQRRDQTQYF,TGCAGTGCTAGAGATCAGCGGAGGGACCAGACCCAGTACTTC,NA,TRBJ2-5,NA,TRBV20-1